Listed here are 21 T cell receptor beta chains from one sample, sequenced in a study of blood T cell repertoires in COVID-19. Profiled with immunoSEQ multiplex PCR; TCRdb holds only in-frame clones, not every one. There are about 23,000 clones in the sample; over 75% occur only once, and 15% to 20% lies in the top ten. The sample comprised peripheral blood. The receptors originated from a human donor in a cohort sampled during active COVID-19.

CDR3 in amino acids: CASSLSFSPGQGRYEQYF. The CDR3 DNA is TGTGCCAGCAGCTTGAGTTTCTCCCCGGGACAGGGAAGGTACGAGCAGTACTTC. The chain combines TRBV5-6 with TRBJ2-7, with 9 nucleotides matching TRBD1. The CDR3 extends over 18 amino acids. The J segment lost 4 bases and the V segment lost 1 base, leaving 15 bases of the junction unmatched. Germline loops: CDR1 SGHDT, CDR2 YYEEEE.

This clone was seen a handful of times. This chain links TRBV3-1 (or the pseudogene TRBV3-2) with TRBJ2-7; 8 bases fit TRBD2. The V gene's germline CDR1 is LGHDT and CDR2 YNNKEL (reference sequence). The V gene end was trimmed by 1 base and the J gene end by 2 bases; junction bases not matched to a gene: 7. The CDR3 totals 16 residues. CDR3 nucleotide sequence: TGTGCCAGCAGCCAAGGAAAGCGGGGGCTCACCTACGAGCAGTACTTC. It is translated as CASSQGKRGLTYEQYF.

V gene TRBV7-9 combines with J gene TRBJ2-3, with a possible D match to TRBD1 (6 bases). This CDR3 is 15 amino acids long. Germline V gene lookup returns CDR1 SEHNR and CDR2 FQNEAQ (reference sequence). The V end was cut by 1 base, the J end by 5 bases, with 13 bases between. The CDR3 reads CASSLDGRGGDTQYF. The CDR3 DNA reads TGTGCCAGCAGCTTAGATGGTCGAGGGGGAGATACGCAGTATTTT.

CDR3 coding DNA: TGTGCCAGCAGCTCCAACAGGGGAGACACTGAAGCTTTCTTT. Its translation: CASSSNRGDTEAFF. The genes are TRBV13 and TRBJ1-1; 7 nucleotides align to TRBD1. J was trimmed by 3 bases and V by 4 bases; bases with no gene match: 5. CDR3 size: 14 residues. CDR1 and CDR2 (germline): PRHDT, FYEKMQ (reference sequence).

This clone was detected only a few times. The chain couples TRBV28 to TRBJ1-5, with 8 bases lining up with TRBD1. Germline loops: CDR1 MDHEN, CDR2 SYDVKM. The CDR3 covers 15 residues. V was pared by 3 bases and J by 5 bases, with 6 bases of the junction left unmatched. CDR3 bases: TGTGCCAGCAGTTTCCTAAACAGGGGGGATCAGCCCCAGCATTTT. Translated, it gives CASSFLNRGDQPQHF.

This chain uses TRBV10-3 with TRBJ2-1, with 7 bases matching TRBD2. The CDR3 is 15 amino acids. Germline loops: CDR1 ENHRY, CDR2 SYGVKD. With V trimmed by 3 bases and J by 12 bases, 14 bases remained unmatched. CDR3 sequence: CAISDGGKAGAGQFF. The CDR3 DNA follows: TGTGCCATCAGTGACGGGGGGAAGGCCGGGGCTGGGCAGTTCTTC.

The chain joins TRBV4-1 to TRBJ1-5; 8 nucleotides line up with TRBD1. CDR1 MGHRA and CDR2 YSYEKL come from the germline V gene. The junction had 3 bases not matched to a gene; V was cut back by 3 bases and J by 2 bases. The CDR3 has 15 residues. CDR3 protein: CASSQTGVGNQPQHF. The CDR3 DNA reads TGCGCCAGCAGCCAGACAGGGGTAGGCAATCAGCCCCAGCATTTT.

V gene TRBV7-2 combines with J gene TRBJ2-5, with a weak D call TRBD2 (5 bases). The V and J ends lost 5 bases and 8 bases respectively, with 12 bases between them. This CDR3 region has 12 residues. Germline CDR1 SGHTA, CDR2 FQGNSA. CDR3 loop: CASSPAVVTQYF. The CDR3 nucleotides are TGTGCCAGCAGCCCAGCGGTGGTAACCCAGTACTTC.

This clone was observed once. The chain couples TRBV29-1 to TRBJ2-2; tentative D call: TRBD2 (5 bases). Trimming removed 5 bases from V and 0 bases from J, with 13 bases in between. The CDR3 extends over 15 amino acids. Germline loops: CDR1 SQVTM, CDR2 ANQGSEA. The DNA for the CDR3 is TGCAGCGTTTCCCGGGGTTCGGCGAACACCGGGGAGCTGTTTTTT. Amino acids: CSVSRGSANTGELFF.

V is TRBV5-6 and J is TRBJ1-2, with 8 nucleotides matching TRBD1. This CDR3 region has 15 residues. The ends lost 0 bases at V and 6 bases at J; junction bases unmatched: 7. Germline V gene data show CDR1 as SGHDT and CDR2 as YYEEEE. The DNA for the CDR3 is TGTGCCAGCAGCTTGGCCCACAGGGGGGGGCATGGCTACACCTTC. It is translated as CASSLAHRGGHGYTF.

The chain has TRBV9 and TRBJ1-3, with 12 positions matching TRBD1. The CDR3 spans 16 residues. V gave up 4 bases and J gave up 4 bases; unmatched junction bases: 6. CDR1 and CDR2 (germline): SGDLS, YYNGEE. The CDR3 bases are TGTGCCAGCAGCCAGGGACAGGGGGCAGGAGGAAACACCATATATTTT. The encoded protein is CASSQGQGAGGNTIYF.

This clone was counted once. As DNA, the CDR3 is TGTGCCAGCAGTTTAGAGGCAGGGGGAATAAAAGCAGCCAAAAACATTCAGTACTTC. This encodes CASSLEAGGIKAAKNIQYF. The rearrangement uses TRBV27 and TRBJ2-4; the match to TRBD1 covers 7 bases. J gave up 0 bases and V 2 bases, and 13 bases lay outside the gene matches. This CDR3 is 19 amino acids long. Per germline, CDR1 MNHEY and CDR2 SMNVEV (reference sequence).

The table lists this clone with a count of one. The rearrangement uses TRBV7-2 and TRBJ2-7; 11 bases are a match to TRBD2. V was clipped by 5 bases and J by 0 bases; unmatched bases: 9. The CDR3 spans 17 residues. Germline V gene lookup returns CDR1 SGHTA and CDR2 FQGNSA. The CDR3 sequence is CASSPGTSGPSSYEQYF. In nucleotides, the CDR3 is TGTGCCAGCAGCCCCGGGACTAGCGGTCCCAGCTCCTACGAGCAGTACTTC. The whole variable domain, remainder taken from reference TRBV7-2 and TRBJ2-7, is GAGVSQSPSNKVTEKGKDVELRCDPISGHTALYWYRQSLGQGLEFLIYFQGNSAPDKSGLPSDRFSAERTGGSVSTLTIQRTQQEDSAVYLCASSPGTSGPSSYEQYFGPGTRLTVT.

Here the CDR3 DNA reads TGTGCCAGCAGTGGGCCGGAAGGGTTCGGGATGAACACTGAAGCTTTCTTT. Translating it yields CASSGPEGFGMNTEAFF. The rearrangement uses TRBV6-1 and TRBJ1-1; D ambiguous. The CDR3 totals 17 residues. Deletions cut 4 bases from V and 0 bases from J, with 18 bases between. The germline V gene encodes CDR1 MNHNS and CDR2 SASEGT.

This chain links TRBV10-3 with TRBJ2-3; a weak D match, TRBD2 (5 bases). Trimming took 7 bases from V and 4 from J, leaving 15 bases between them. The CDR3 has 14 amino acids. Germline CDR1 ENHRY, CDR2 SYGVKD. CDR3: CAINEQTSSDTQYF. CDR3 nucleotides: TGTGCCATCAACGAGCAAACTAGTTCAGATACGCAGTATTTT.

This chain links TRBV19 with TRBJ2-1; TRBD1 matches at 11 bases. The V segment lost 5 bases and the J segment 6 bases; nucleotides outside the gene matches: 6. Germline values: CDR1 LNHDA, CDR2 SQIVND (reference sequence). This CDR3 comprises 15 residues. CDR3 sequence reads: CASSDRDRGGNEQFF. CDR3 nucleotides: TGTGCCAGTAGTGACCGGGACAGGGGGGGCAATGAGCAGTTCTTC. Using reference TRBV19 and TRBJ2-1 for the parts outside the CDR3, the full variable domain is DGGITQSPKYLFRKEGQNVTLSCEQNLNHDAMYWYRQDPGQGLRLIYYSQIVNDFQKGDIAEGYSVSREKKESFPLTVTSAQKNPTAFYLCASSDRDRGGNEQFFGPGTRLTVL.

The DNA of the CDR3 is TGCGCCAGCAGCCAACAAGATACGCAGTATTTT. Translated: CASSQQDTQYF. This sequence joins TRBV4-1 and TRBJ2-3, with unresolved D. Deletions cut 2 bases from V and 5 bases from J, with 2 bases between. This CDR3 is built from 11 residues. Germline V gene data show CDR1 as MGHRA and CDR2 as YSYEKL.

The chain employs TRBV7-9 and TRBJ1-5; a possible D gene is TRBD1 (6 bases). V was cut by 5 bases and J by 7 bases, with 9 bases left in between. Per germline, CDR1 SEHNR and CDR2 FQNEAQ (reference sequence). CDR3 length equals 12 residues. This CDR3 reads CASSLQGQPQHF. DNA of the CDR3: TGTGCCAGCAGCCTACAGGGCCAGCCCCAGCATTTT.

The chain joins TRBV6-5 to TRBJ1-2; D gene uncertain. The germline V gene encodes CDR1 MNHEY and CDR2 SVGAGI. The V and J ends lost 0 bases and 0 bases respectively, with 5 bases between them. The CDR3 loop spans 14 amino acids. CDR3 nucleotides: TGTGCCAGCAGTTACTCGACTCCTAACTATGGCTACACCTTC. This encodes CASSYSTPNYGYTF.

V gene TRBV10-1 combines with J gene TRBJ1-1, with unresolved D. The CDR3 is 13 residues long. Trimming removed 6 bases from V and 5 bases from J, with 13 bases in between. CDR1 is WNHNN and CDR2 is SYGVQD in the germline V gene (reference sequence). CDR3 sequence (DNA): TGCGCCAGCAGACGAGAGGTTCGGACTGAAGCTTTCTTT. Protein product: CASRREVRTEAFF.

This clone occurred once. This CDR3 reads CASGLQGAKGEKLFF. DNA for the CDR3: TGTGCTAGTGGTTTACAGGGGGCAAAGGGTGAAAAACTGTTTTTT. This chain joins TRBV12-5 and TRBJ1-4, with 9 bases identical to TRBD1. This CDR3 has 15 amino acids. V shed 3 bases, J shed 7 bases, and the junction held 6 bases outside the gene matches. The V gene's germline CDR1 is LGHNT and CDR2 FRNRAP.